This TCR beta chain was sequenced during a study of beta chain features in type 1 diabetes. Sequencing targeted expressed TCRB transcripts, as all isolated RNA had been reverse transcribed. Profiled with immunoSEQ multiplex PCR; TCRdb holds only in-frame clones, not every one. The table has about 170,000 clones, approximately 7.9% seen once. Overall study findings and caveats: Overrepresentation of cells with high TCR expression could result from cDNA sequencing. Naive, central memory and Treg TCRB repertoires seemed to resemble each other more closely in patients than they did in healthy donors. At VDJ recombination sites, type 1 diabetes patients had fewer insertions and more deleted nucleotides. TCRB CDR3s were moderately but significantly shorter in Type 1 diabetes patients in all four CD4+ subsets.

Trimming took 4 bases from V and 4 from J, leaving 13 bases between them. The CDR3 covers 13 residues. CDR1 and CDR2 from the germline V gene are GTSNPN and SVGIG (reference sequence). In the case of this clone: Its antigen is unidentified.

This chain uses TRBV30 with TRBJ1-1, with D perhaps TRBD1 (5 bases). Sequencing input: central memory CD4+ T cells from blood. This TCR came from a man aged 18 to 29 with type 1 diabetes. The CDR3 nucleotides are TGTGCCTGGAACAAACAGGAGTTCACTGAAGCTTTCTTT. Protein sequence: CAWNKQEFTEAFF.